The T cell receptor (beta chain) described here comes from a study of T cell responses to AZD1222 COVID-19 vaccine. General study results and limits: Only after the peak T cell response were repertoires sampled. Epitopes outside B.1.351 and B.1.1.7 mutated regions reportedly drew nearly half of spike TCRs.

In regard to this clone: The antigen is unknown.

V gave up 11 bases and J gave up 8 bases; unmatched junction bases: 6. Germline V gene sequence: CDR1 SEHNR, CDR2 FQNEAQ (reference sequence). This CDR3 is built from 12 residues. Here immunoSEQ multiplex PCR was the method, and the copy in TCRdb shows in-frame clones only, minus some. The table records about 130,000 clones, about 93% of them present only once. The clonotype was recovered from an adult in good health. Sample: peripheral blood, taken on day 0 of AZD1222 vaccination. The chain links TRBV7-9 to TRBJ2-1, with 10 bases aligning to TRBD2. The CDR3 DNA is TGTGCCGCGGCTAGCGGGGGATATGAGCAGTTCTTC. This gives the protein CAAASGGYEQFF.